The subject of this entry is one T cell receptor beta chain. The data are from a study of blood T cell repertoires in COVID-19. Background on the study: Collection of acute and convalescent COVID-19 samples took place in the United States, Italy and Spain. The analysed material was cDNA or gDNA that came from T cells, B-cell-depleted T cells, or PBMCs.

J lost 4 bases, V lost 4 bases, and 7 bases had no gene match. The CDR3 has 15 residues. CDR1 and CDR2 (germline): LNHDA, SQIVND (reference sequence). Original processing methods: Counts of nucleated cells, estimated from reference gene primer amplification, were obtained. Here immunoSEQ multiplex PCR was the method, and the copy in TCRdb shows in-frame clones only, minus some. Clonal size and the V and J genes are those of that table, whereas D and trimming came from the DNA. The sample has 84,000 or so clones; around three quarters are singletons. The sequencing sample was made of peripheral blood. This TCR was sampled from a human donor in a cohort sampled during active COVID-19. The chain combines TRBV19 with TRBJ1-5; TRBD1 matches 7 bases. The CDR3, as DNA: TGTGCCAGTAGTACGGGACAGCTAGCAAATCAGCCCCAGCATTTT. This gives the protein CASSTGQLANQPQHF.